These 28 T cell receptor beta chains were all obtained from the same sample, sequenced in a study of blood T cell repertoires in COVID-19. Sequencing used immunoSEQ multiplex PCR; TCRdb keeps in-frame clones, though not all of them. The sample comprises some 360,000 clones, 87% of which are singletons, and about 2.3% rests with the top ten. Material for sequencing was peripheral blood. These receptors were taken from a woman aged 60-75 years with COVID-19, enrolled during active disease.

V is TRBV6-5 and J is TRBJ1-1; D is uncertain. CDR3 length: 10 amino acids. The V end lost 8 bases, the J end lost 7 bases, and 8 bases lay between the germline ends. Germline V gives CDR1 MNHEY, CDR2 SVGAGI. The CDR3: CASVRGEAFF. CDR3 bases: TGTGCCAGCGTGAGAGGTGAAGCTTTCTTT.

V gene TRBV11-3 combines with J gene TRBJ1-5; D is uncertain. Germline V gene sequence: CDR1 SGHNT, CDR2 YENEEA. Trimming stripped 1 base from V and 4 bases from J, with 11 bases between. This CDR3 spans 15 amino acids. The CDR3 is CASSLAGLENQPQHF. The CDR3 coding sequence is TGTGCCAGCAGCTTAGCCGGACTGGAAAATCAGCCCCAGCATTTT.

The DNA of the CDR3 is TGCGCCAGCAGCTTGGACCTAGCGGGGGGGACAGATACGCAGTATTTT. This gives the protein CASSLDLAGGTDTQYF. This sequence joins TRBV5-1 and TRBJ2-3; 12 bases are a match to TRBD2. In germline, CDR1 is SGHRS, CDR2 YFSETQ. V lost 0 bases to trimming and J lost 3 bases; unmatched junction nucleotides: 2. The CDR3 length is 16 residues.

The V call is TRBV3-1 (or the pseudogene TRBV3-2), the J call TRBJ2-1; TRBD1 aligns across 7 bases. Per germline, CDR1 LGHDT and CDR2 YNNKEL (reference sequence). V lost 1 base and J lost 10; bases outside the gene matches: 4. The CDR3 is made up of 13 amino acids. The CDR3 DNA follows: TGTGCCAGCAGCCAAGGTCCGGGACAGGAGCAGTTCTTC. This sequence encodes CASSQGPGQEQFF.

This chain links TRBV2 with TRBJ1-2; D is ambiguous. Per germline, CDR1 SNHLY and CDR2 FYNNEI. The CDR3 has 13 amino acids. The V gene lost 8 bases and the J gene lost 6 bases, with 16 bases spanning the gap. CDR3 DNA: TGTGCCAGCCCTAGCGGGTACATTAATGGCTACACCTTC. It yields the protein CASPSGYINGYTF.

Concerning this clone: The same CDR3 arises from other DNA sequences in this sample as well. CDR3 in amino acids: CASSPPAGNTEAFF. In DNA form, the CDR3 reads TGTGCCAGCTCACCACCGGCAGGAAACACTGAAGCTTTCTTT. The chain combines TRBV18 with TRBJ1-1; D is unclear. V lost 0 bases, J lost 2 bases, and 7 bases lay in between. The CDR3 has 14 amino acids. Germline V gene data show CDR1 as KGHSH and CDR2 as LQKENI.

The chain recombines TRBV5-4 with TRBJ2-5; 10 bases fit TRBD1. The CDR3 is 13 residues long. CDR1 is SGHNT, CDR2 YYREEE, per germline (reference sequence). Germline trimming cut 4 bases from V and 5 bases from J; bases unmatched to any gene: 2. The CDR3 sequence is CASSRQGAETQYF. The DNA of the CDR3 is TGTGCCAGCAGCCGACAGGGGGCCGAGACCCAGTACTTC.

The chain links TRBV6-5 to TRBJ1-5, with D maybe TRBD1 (5 bases). The CDR3 has 14 amino acids. Germline V CDR1 and CDR2: MNHEY, SVGAGI. Trimming removed 10 bases from V and 1 base from J, with 14 bases in between. CDR3 nucleotides: TGTGCCACGACAGCTCCTTGGAGCAATCAGCCCCAGCATTTT. Protein sequence: CATTAPWSNQPQHF.

The CDR3 here is CASSSRQKNTEAFF. The DNA of the CDR3 is TGTGCCAGCAGTTCTAGACAGAAGAACACTGAAGCTTTCTTT. The chain couples TRBV6-5 to TRBJ1-1; weak D call: TRBD1 (5 bases). Trimming took 4 bases from V and 1 from J, leaving 10 bases between them. Germline lookup yields CDR1 MNHEY and CDR2 SVGAGI. The CDR3 extends over 14 amino acids.

This chain links TRBV6-2 or TRBV6-3 with TRBJ2-7; D gene unclear. Trimming shortened V by 2 bases and J by 1 base, and 3 bases separated the two germline ends. This CDR3 comprises 12 residues. The germline V gene has CDR1 MNHEY and CDR2 SVGEGT. CDR3 nucleotide sequence: TGTGCCAGCAGTTACCGGTCCTACGAGCAGTACTTC. It is translated as CASSYRSYEQYF.

The chain is built from TRBV5-1 and TRBJ1-2; TRBD1 matches at 9 bases. The germline V gene has CDR1 SGHRS and CDR2 YFSETQ. CDR3 length equals 14 residues. With V trimmed by 1 base and J by 9 bases, 7 bases remained unmatched. CDR3 sequence reads: CASSLRMDRGSYTF. In nucleotides, the CDR3 is TGCGCCAGCAGCTTGAGGATGGACAGGGGTAGCTACACCTTC.

The gene calls are TRBV28 and TRBJ1-2; D not resolved. Trimming cost V 5 bases and J 8 bases, with 12 bases left between them. The CDR3 runs to 12 residues. Germline CDR1 MDHEN, CDR2 SYDVKM. CDR3 amino acids: CASSLPSGGYTF. The CDR3 DNA sequence: TGTGCCAGCAGTCTCCCCTCGGGAGGCTACACCTTC.

This clone has more than one count but fewer than ten. The V call is TRBV7-8, the J call TRBJ1-1; 8 bases line up with TRBD1. This CDR3 is 17 amino acids long. With 1 base clipped from V and 5 bases from J, the junction kept 12 bases outside the gene matches. Germline V gene lookup returns CDR1 SGHVS and CDR2 FQNEAQ. In nucleotides, the CDR3 is TGTGCCAGCAGCTTAGTCGCCGACAGGGGTTTGATTACTGAAGCTTTCTTT. It encodes CASSLVADRGLITEAFF.

CDR3 DNA: TGTGCCAGCAGACTACAGGGGGGCGACGGCACTGAAGCTTTCTTT. Its protein is CASRLQGGDGTEAFF. The rearrangement joins TRBV6-4 to TRBJ1-1; 8 bases agree with TRBD1. The CDR3 sequence is 15 residues long. CDR1 is MRHNA and CDR2 is SNTAGT in the germline V gene. V trimming: 6 bases; J trimming: 4 bases; junction bases outside the gene matches: 10.

The chain links TRBV29-1 to TRBJ1-1; 9 positions agree with TRBD1. There are 17 residues in the CDR3. Per the germline V gene, CDR1 is SQVTM and CDR2 is ANQGSEA. J gave up 0 bases and V 2 bases, and 10 bases lay outside the gene matches. CDR3 loop: CSVEQTGGRRVNTEAFF. The CDR3 DNA reads TGCAGCGTTGAACAGACAGGGGGTAGGAGGGTGAACACTGAAGCTTTCTTT.

There are a few counts of this clone. The chain joins TRBV27 to TRBJ1-2; 10 nucleotides match TRBD1. Looked up from germline, CDR1 is MNHEY and CDR2 is SMNVEV (reference sequence). V dropped 2 bases and J dropped 5; count of bases not matched to a gene: 8. CDR3 size: 16 residues. The CDR3 nucleotides read TGTGCCAGCAGTTTAGGTGGGGACAGGGGACTGTATGGCTACACCTTC. Protein product: CASSLGGDRGLYGYTF.

This chain joins TRBV19 and TRBJ2-1; 10 nucleotides agree with TRBD2. The CDR3 length is 14 residues. With V trimmed by 5 bases and J by 6 bases, 4 bases remained unmatched. The germline gives CDR1 LNHDA, CDR2 SQIVND (reference sequence). In DNA, the CDR3 is TGTGCCAGTAGTCCCGGGACTAGCGCCAATGAGCAGTTCTTC. This gives the protein CASSPGTSANEQFF.

This clone occurred once. This chain links TRBV30 with TRBJ2-1, with TRBD2 matching 12 bases. The CDR3 totals 17 residues. V lost 3 bases and J lost 0; bases outside the gene matches: 6. Germline lookup yields CDR1 GTSNPN and CDR2 SVGIG (reference sequence). CDR3 region: CAWRASGGVSSYNEQFF. CDR3 nucleotides: TGTGCCTGGAGGGCTAGCGGGGGGGTAAGCTCCTACAATGAGCAGTTCTTC.

V is TRBV12-2 and J is TRBJ2-7; the DNA was not used to check the table's D call, TRBD1. TRBV12-2 is listed as a pseudogene. This CDR3 region has 17 residues. CDR3: CASRLGTGDWATHEQYF. For the CDR3, the DNA is TGTGCAAGTCGCTTAGGGACAGGGGATTGGGCTACTCACGAGCAGTACTTC.

This clone has just a few counts. The rearrangement links TRBV7-2 to TRBJ2-3; D perhaps matches TRBD1 (6 bases). The CDR3 is 16 amino acids. Germline CDR1 SGHTA, CDR2 FQGNSA. V was cut by 5 bases and J by 5 bases, with 20 bases left in between. CDR3 DNA sequence: TGTGCCAGCAGCCCCCGGGCCAGGGGAAGTAAAGATACGCAGTATTTT. Amino acids: CASSPRARGSKDTQYF.

J is TRBJ1-1 and V is TRBV6-2 or TRBV6-3, with D possibly being TRBD1 (5 bases). Germline lookup yields CDR1 MNHEY and CDR2 SVGEGT. V was pared by 3 bases and J by 8 bases, with 13 bases between. The CDR3 spans 13 residues. CDR3 bases: TGTGCCAGCAGTTATTTCCTTAAGGGGGAAGCTTTCTTT. It specifies CASSYFLKGEAFF.

The rearrangement links TRBV7-6 to TRBJ2-3; 7 nucleotides align to TRBD2. V gave up 6 bases and J gave up 0 bases; unmatched junction bases: 6. Germline V lookup: CDR1 SGHVS, CDR2 FNYEAQ. This CDR3 is 15 amino acids long. In DNA form, the CDR3 reads TGTGCCAGCAGGCCTAGCGGTGCTAGCACAGATACGCAGTATTTT. Translated: CASRPSGASTDTQYF.

V gene TRBV4-2 combines with J gene TRBJ2-6; 9 positions match TRBD1. V was pared by 5 bases and J by 0 bases, with 11 bases of the junction left unmatched. The CDR3 is 19 residues long. Germline loops: CDR1 LGHNA, CDR2 YNFKEQ. CDR3 sequence reads: CASSDRPGQGSSGANVLTF. DNA of the CDR3: TGTGCCAGCAGCGACAGACCGGGACAGGGTAGCTCTGGGGCCAACGTCCTGACTTTC.

The V gene is TRBV28, the J gene TRBJ1-2; D not certain. This CDR3 has 11 residues. V was clipped by 10 bases and J by 0 bases, with 6 bases between them. Germline CDR1 MDHEN, CDR2 SYDVKM. CDR3 residues: CATSANYGYTF. CDR3 bases: TGTGCCACTTCAGCTAACTATGGCTACACCTTC.

The chain uses TRBV6-2 or TRBV6-3 and TRBJ1-1; the D gene is possibly TRBD1 (6 bases). The CDR3 is made up of 15 amino acids. Trimming stripped 5 bases from V and 4 bases from J, with 17 bases between. The V gene's germline CDR1 is MNHEY and CDR2 SVGEGT. CDR3 protein: CASSALGGLGTEAFF. The CDR3 DNA sequence: TGTGCCAGCAGTGCTCTTGGGGGCTTGGGCACTGAAGCTTTCTTT.

This rearrangement joins TRBV5-4 to TRBJ2-6; TRBD2 might be the D (6 bases). Germline CDR1 reads SGHNT; CDR2 reads YYREEE (reference sequence). The CDR3 has 15 amino acids. V shed 0 bases and J shed 3 bases, with 7 bases lying between them. CDR3 nucleotide sequence: TGTGCCAGCAGCTTGGCCGGGGGTGGGGCCAACGTCCTGACTTTC. It yields the protein CASSLAGGGANVLTF.

This chain joins TRBV2 and TRBJ1-4, with D maybe TRBD1 (5 bases). This CDR3 has 14 residues. The germline V gene has CDR1 SNHLY and CDR2 FYNNEI. V was trimmed by 6 bases and J by 6 bases, leaving 14 bases between them. The CDR3: CASRRGGDDEKLFF. DNA of the CDR3: TGTGCCAGCAGGAGGGGAGGGGATGATGAAAAACTGTTTTTT.

The chain employs TRBV6-5 and TRBJ1-1; a weak D match, TRBD1 (6 bases). Looked up from germline, CDR1 is MNHEY and CDR2 is SVGAGI. V lost 5 bases, J lost 11 bases, and 15 bases lay in between. There are 12 residues in the CDR3. CDR3 sequence (DNA): TGTGCCAGCAGTACAGGGTCAAGGCGGGCTTTCTTT. Translation gives CASSTGSRRAFF.